What follows are 6 T cell receptor beta chains derived from one specimen sequenced in a study of CDR3 diversity in severe acne. TCRdb reprocessed the PCR reads with MiXCR, giving one entry per CDR3 protein. The sample records under 100,000 distinct CDR3 sequences, 45% to 55% being singletons. Input material: blood. The receptors were gathered from a male donor in good health, serving as a control.

This clonotype has ten or more counts. The CDR3 bases are TGTGCCAGCAGCTGGGCGGGGGCCTATGAGCAGTTCTTC. Translation: CASSWAGAYEQFF. The rearrangement links TRBV27 to TRBJ2-1; possible D gene TRBD2, 7 bases. The CDR3 totals 13 residues. Germline V CDR1 and CDR2: MNHEY, SMNVEV (reference sequence). Trimming removed 6 bases at V and 8 bases at J, with 14 bases between.

The V call is TRBV29-1, the J call TRBJ2-7, with D possibly being TRBD1 or TRBD2 (6 bases each). V was trimmed by 6 bases and J by 0 bases, leaving 9 bases between them. The CDR3 extends over 12 amino acids. Germline V lookup: CDR1 SQVTM, CDR2 ANQGSEA. CDR3 in DNA: TGCAGCGTAGGGGGGTTCTCCTACGAGCAGTACTTC. It yields the protein CSVGGFSYEQYF.

A few counts support this clonotype. A much larger clone lies a single base off, so this may be a read error. The J gene is TRBJ1-2, the V gene TRBV25-1; TRBD1 matches at 8 bases. The CDR3 length is 16 residues. Per the germline V gene, CDR1 is MGHDK and CDR2 is SYGVNS. Here the CDR3 DNA reads TGTGCCAGCAGACCTTCCTACAGGGGGGCTAACTATGGCTACGCCTTC. Translation: CASRPSYRGANYGYAF.

The chain links TRBV7-9 to TRBJ1-1; D possibly corresponds to TRBD1 (5 bases). Trimming cost V 3 bases and J 7 bases, with 15 bases left between them. The CDR3 is 14 amino acids. Per germline, CDR1 SEHNR and CDR2 FQNEAQ (reference sequence). The chain's CDR3 is CASSLPVGTGEAFF. The CDR3, as DNA: TGTGCCAGCAGCTTGCCAGTCGGAACAGGTGAAGCTTTCTTT.

This rearrangement joins TRBV15 to TRBJ2-1, with 9 bases that match TRBD2. V gave up 1 base and J gave up 4 bases; unmatched junction bases: 17. CDR3 length: 20 amino acids. Germline CDR1 reads LNHNV; CDR2 reads YYDKDF (reference sequence). The CDR3 coding sequence is TGTGCCACCAGCAGAGGCCCATGGAGTAGCGGGAGAGAGAGGTACAATGAGCAGTTCTTC. Protein product: CATSRGPWSSGRERYNEQFF.

The chain has TRBV9 and TRBJ1-5; D is uncertain. This CDR3 has 14 amino acids. With 0 bases removed from V and 1 base from J, the gap between germline ends came to 5 bases. Per germline, CDR1 SGDLS and CDR2 YYNGEE. CDR3 coding DNA: TGTGCCAGCAGCGTAGCAGACAGCAATCAGCCCCAGCATTTT. The encoded protein is CASSVADSNQPQHF.